Listed here are 6 T cell receptor beta chains from one sample, sequenced in a study of blood T cells in healthy people across ages. Next came a second PCR, run for roughly 6 to 11 cycles, which used a sample-barcoded 5' primer along with a J-beta primer mix. A single record per CDR3 protein comes from TCRdb applying MiXCR to the 5' RACE reads. Of about 650,000 distinct CDR3 sequences listed, roughly 32% are singletons. The sample taken for sequencing was blood. These receptor sequences come from an elderly woman in good health.

This sequence joins TRBV4-3 and TRBJ1-1; D not resolved. CDR3 length: 13 residues. Germline lookup yields CDR1 LGHNA and CDR2 YSLEER. The germline V and J ends were trimmed by 0 bases and 6 bases, with 8 bases remaining between them. CDR3 sequence reads: CASSQDRRAEAFF. In nucleotides, the CDR3 is TGCGCCAGCAGCCAAGATCGAAGGGCTGAAGCTTTCTTT.

This clonotype was found many times. The J gene is TRBJ2-3, the V gene TRBV12-3 or TRBV12-4; 8 nucleotides match TRBD2. V gave up 6 bases and J gave up 6 bases; unmatched junction bases: 5. CDR3 length: 13 residues. CDR3 residues: CASSRGGADTQYF. The CDR3 DNA reads TGTGCCAGCAGCCGGGGGGGGGCGGATACGCAGTATTTT.

The chain combines TRBV5-1 with TRBJ1-1, with a weak D call TRBD1 (5 bases). The CDR3 totals 15 residues. CDR1 is SGHRS, CDR2 YFSETQ, per germline. The germline V and J ends were trimmed by 4 bases and 4 bases, with 17 bases remaining between them. CDR3 residues: CASSPNGGVGTEAFF. CDR3 sequence (DNA): TGCGCCAGCAGCCCCAACGGGGGGGTAGGCACTGAAGCTTTCTTT.

This clonotype has more than one count but fewer than ten. This sequence may be a read error, since a much larger clone differs from it by one base. The J gene is TRBJ2-5, the V gene TRBV20-1; the D gene is possibly TRBD1 (6 bases). The CDR3 runs to 15 residues. From germline, CDR1 is DFQATT and CDR2 SNEGSKA (reference sequence). V shed 5 bases and J shed 0 bases, with 16 bases lying between them. The CDR3 bases are TGCAGTGCTGTAGACAGGCCCGTCGACCAAGAGACCCAGTACTTC. It specifies CSAVDRPVDQETQYF.

V is TRBV20-1 and J is TRBJ1-1; possibly TRBD1 for D (6 bases). Trimming shortened V by 8 bases and J by 5 bases, and 18 bases separated the two germline ends. This CDR3 has 13 residues. Germline V gene sequence: CDR1 DFQATT, CDR2 SNEGSKA (reference sequence). CDR3 sequence reads: CSPTRDTRTEAFF. In DNA form, the CDR3 reads TGCAGTCCCACCCGGGACACGAGGACTGAAGCTTTCTTT.

This clonotype was observed many times. The gene calls are TRBV12-3 or TRBV12-4 and TRBJ2-3, with D perhaps TRBD1 (6 bases). The V end was cut by 2 bases, the J end by 2 bases, with 8 bases between. CDR3 length: 14 residues. CDR3 DNA sequence: TGTGCCAGCAGTTTAAACAGGGCCACAGATACGCAGTATTTT. Its protein is CASSLNRATDTQYF.